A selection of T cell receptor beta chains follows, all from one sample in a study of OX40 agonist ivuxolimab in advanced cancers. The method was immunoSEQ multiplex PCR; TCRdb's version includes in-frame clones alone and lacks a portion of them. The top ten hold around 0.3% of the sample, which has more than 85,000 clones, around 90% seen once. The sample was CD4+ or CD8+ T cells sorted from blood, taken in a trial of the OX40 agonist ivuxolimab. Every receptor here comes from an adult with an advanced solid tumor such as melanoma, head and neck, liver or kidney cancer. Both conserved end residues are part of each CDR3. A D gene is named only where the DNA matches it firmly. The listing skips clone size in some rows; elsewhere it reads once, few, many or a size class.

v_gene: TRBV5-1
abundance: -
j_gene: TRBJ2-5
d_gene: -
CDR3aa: CASRGSQETQYF
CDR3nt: TGCGCCAGTCGAGGGTCCCAAGAGACCCAGTACTTC

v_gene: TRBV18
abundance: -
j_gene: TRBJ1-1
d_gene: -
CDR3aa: CASSPRQSPKANTEAFF
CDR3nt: TGTGCCAGCTCACCACGCCAGAGCCCTAAGGCCAACACTGAAGCTTTCTTT

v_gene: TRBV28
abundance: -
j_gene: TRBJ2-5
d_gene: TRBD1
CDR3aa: CASSLPGTAQETQYF
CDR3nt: TGTGCCAGCAGTTTACCCGGGACAGCCCAAGAGACCCAGTACTTC

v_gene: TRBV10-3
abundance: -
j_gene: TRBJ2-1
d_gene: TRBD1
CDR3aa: CATTGQGGSNEQFF
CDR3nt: TGTGCCACCACAGGACAGGGGGGTAGTAATGAGCAGTTCTTC

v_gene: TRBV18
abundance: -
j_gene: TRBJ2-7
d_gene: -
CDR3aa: CASSPRDIRSYEQYF
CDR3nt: TGTGCCAGCTCACCCCGGGACATCCGCTCCTACGAGCAGTACTTC

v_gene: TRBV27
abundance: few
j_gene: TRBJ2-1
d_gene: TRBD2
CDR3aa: CASSFSLAVSYNEQFF
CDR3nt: TGTGCCAGCAGTTTCTCCCTAGCGGTGTCCTACAATGAGCAGTTCTTC

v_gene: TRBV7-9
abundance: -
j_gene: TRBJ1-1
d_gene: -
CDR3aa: CASSLASLPFF
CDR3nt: TGTGCCAGCAGCTTAGCGTCCCTCCCTTTCTTT

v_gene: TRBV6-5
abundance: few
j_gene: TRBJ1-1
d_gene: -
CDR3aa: CASRRDKSAEAFF
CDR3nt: TGTGCCAGCAGACGGGACAAAAGTGCTGAAGCTTTCTTT

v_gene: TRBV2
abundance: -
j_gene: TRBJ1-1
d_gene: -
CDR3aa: CASSEAEQAGTEAFF
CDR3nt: TGTGCCAGCAGTGAAGCGGAGCAGGCGGGCACTGAAGCTTTCTTT

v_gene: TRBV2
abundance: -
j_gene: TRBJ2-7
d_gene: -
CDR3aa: CASGRLVYEQYF
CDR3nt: TGTGCCAGCGGAAGACTAGTATACGAGCAGTACTTC

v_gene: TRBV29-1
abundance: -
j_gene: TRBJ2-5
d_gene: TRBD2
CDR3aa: CSAISGSWSETQYF
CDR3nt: TGCAGCGCCATTAGCGGGAGTTGGTCAGAGACCCAGTACTTC

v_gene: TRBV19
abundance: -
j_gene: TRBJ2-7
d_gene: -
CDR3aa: CASSIDPRDTSYEQYF
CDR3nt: TGTGCCAGTAGTATAGATCCTCGGGACACCTCCTACGAGCAGTACTTC

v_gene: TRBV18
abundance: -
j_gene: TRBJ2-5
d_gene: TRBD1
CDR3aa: CASSARQGGSYQETQYF
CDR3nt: TGTGCCAGCTCAGCACGGCAAGGGGGCTCGTACCAAGAGACCCAGTACTTC

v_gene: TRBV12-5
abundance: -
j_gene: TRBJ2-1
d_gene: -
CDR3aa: CASGSQGTSYNEQFF
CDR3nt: TGTGCTAGTGGTTCTCAGGGGACCAGCTACAATGAGCAGTTCTTC

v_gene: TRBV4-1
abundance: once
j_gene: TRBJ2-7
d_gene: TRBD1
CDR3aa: CASSQPRAGGTSYEQYF
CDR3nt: TGCGCCAGCAGCCAACCTCGCGCAGGGGGAACGTCCTACGAGCAGTACTTC

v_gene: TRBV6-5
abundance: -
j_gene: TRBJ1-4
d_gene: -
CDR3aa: CASSYPQGDPRVGLFF
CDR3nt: TGTGCCAGCAGTTACCCTCAGGGAGACCCCCGAGTTGGGCTGTTTTTT

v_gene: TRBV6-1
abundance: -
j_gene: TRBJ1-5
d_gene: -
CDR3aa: CASSVGQRNQPQHF
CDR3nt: TGTGCCAGCAGTGTGGGTCAGCGCAATCAGCCCCAGCATTTT

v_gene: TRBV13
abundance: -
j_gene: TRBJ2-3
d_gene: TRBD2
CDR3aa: CASSLRLAGGPTDTQYF
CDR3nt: TGTGCCAGCAGCTTAAGACTAGCGGGAGGCCCCACAGATACGCAGTATTTT

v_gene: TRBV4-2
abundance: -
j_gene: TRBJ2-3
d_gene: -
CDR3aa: CASSQALGSGKRDTQYF
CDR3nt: TGTGCCAGCAGCCAAGCTTTAGGGAGCGGAAAGAGAGATACGCAGTATTTT

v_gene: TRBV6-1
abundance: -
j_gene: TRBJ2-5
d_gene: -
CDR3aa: CASSEDRLTAQYF
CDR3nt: TGTGCCAGCAGTGAAGACCGGCTGACGGCCCAGTACTTC

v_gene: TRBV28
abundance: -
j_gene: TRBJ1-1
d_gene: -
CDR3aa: CASILQGNTEAFF
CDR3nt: TGTGCCAGCATCCTACAGGGTAACACTGAAGCTTTCTTT

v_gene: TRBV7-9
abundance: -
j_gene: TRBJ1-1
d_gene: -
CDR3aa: CASSQGVNTEAFF
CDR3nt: TGTGCCAGCAGCCAAGGGGTGAACACTGAAGCTTTCTTT

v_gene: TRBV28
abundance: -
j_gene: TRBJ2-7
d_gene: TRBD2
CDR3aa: CASSHGLAGLYF
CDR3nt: TGTGCCAGCAGCCACGGACTAGCGGGACTTTACTTC

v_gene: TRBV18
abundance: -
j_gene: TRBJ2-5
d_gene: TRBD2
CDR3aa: CASSLAGELQGFQYF
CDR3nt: TGTGCCAGCTCACTAGCGGGAGAACTTCAGGGGTTCCAGTACTTC

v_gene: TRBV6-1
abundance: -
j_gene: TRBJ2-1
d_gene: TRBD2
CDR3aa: CASSEGVGIAGVNEQFF
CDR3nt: TGTGCCAGCAGTGAAGGGGTGGGGATAGCGGGAGTGAATGAGCAGTTCTTC

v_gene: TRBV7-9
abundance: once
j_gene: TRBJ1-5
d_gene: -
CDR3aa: CASSTQGDQPQHF
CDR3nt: TGTGCCAGCAGCACACAGGGAGATCAGCCCCAGCATTTT

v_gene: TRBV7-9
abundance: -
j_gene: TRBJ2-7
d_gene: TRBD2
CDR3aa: CASSLVQASGYEQYF
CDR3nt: TGTGCCAGCAGCTTAGTTCAGGCTAGCGGGTACGAGCAGTACTTC

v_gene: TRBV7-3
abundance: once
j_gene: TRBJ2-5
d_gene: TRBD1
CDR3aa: CASSLGDRDQETQYF
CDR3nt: TGTGCCAGCAGCTTGGGTGACAGGGACCAGGAGACCCAGTACTTC

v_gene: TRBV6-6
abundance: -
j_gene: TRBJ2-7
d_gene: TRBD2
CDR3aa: CASSDRTSGSFEQYF
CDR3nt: TGTGCCAGCAGTGATCGGACTAGCGGGAGCTTCGAGCAGTACTTC

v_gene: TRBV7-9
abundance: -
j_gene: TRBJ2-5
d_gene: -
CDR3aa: CASSSRVAGQTQYF
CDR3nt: TGTGCCAGCAGCTCCCGTGTGGCGGGGCAGACCCAGTACTTC

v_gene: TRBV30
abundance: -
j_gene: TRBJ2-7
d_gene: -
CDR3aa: CAWSSVYEQYF
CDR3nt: TGTGCCTGGAGTAGTGTCTACGAGCAGTACTTC

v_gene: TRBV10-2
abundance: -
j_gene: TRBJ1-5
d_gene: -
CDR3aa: CASSENSNQPQHF
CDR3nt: TGCGCCAGCAGTGAGAATAGCAATCAGCCCCAGCATTTT

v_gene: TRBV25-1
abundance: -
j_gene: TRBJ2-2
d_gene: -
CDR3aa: CASSNFKTGRGNTGELFF
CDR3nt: TGTGCCAGCAGTAACTTCAAGACAGGGAGGGGAAACACCGGGGAGCTGTTTTTT

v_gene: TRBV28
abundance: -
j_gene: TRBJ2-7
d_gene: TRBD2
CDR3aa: CASSLGGGKGAYEQYF
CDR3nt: TGTGCCAGCAGTTTAGGGGGGGGTAAAGGTGCCTACGAGCAGTACTTC

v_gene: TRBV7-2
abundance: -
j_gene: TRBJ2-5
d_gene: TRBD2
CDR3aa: CASSLTSGEGLGTQYF
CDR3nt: TGTGCCAGCAGCTTAACATCGGGGGAGGGACTAGGGACCCAGTACTTC

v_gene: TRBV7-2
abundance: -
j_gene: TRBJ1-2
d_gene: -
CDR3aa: CASSLLGQIYGYTF
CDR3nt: TGTGCCAGCAGCTTATTGGGGCAGATTTATGGCTACACCTTC

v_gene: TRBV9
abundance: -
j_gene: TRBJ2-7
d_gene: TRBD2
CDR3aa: CASSVGSGGYEQYF
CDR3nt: TGTGCCAGCAGCGTAGGTAGCGGGGGATACGAGCAGTACTTC

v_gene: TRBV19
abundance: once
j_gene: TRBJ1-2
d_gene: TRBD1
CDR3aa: CASSIPRQGPANYGYTF
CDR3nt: TGTGCCAGTAGTATCCCCCGACAGGGGCCAGCTAACTATGGCTACACCTTC

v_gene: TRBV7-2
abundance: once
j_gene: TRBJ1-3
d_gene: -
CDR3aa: CASSLSAGASGNTIYF
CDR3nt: TGTGCCAGCAGCTTATCGGCAGGGGCGTCTGGAAACACCATATATTTT

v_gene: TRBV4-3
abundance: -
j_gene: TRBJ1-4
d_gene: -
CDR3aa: CASSGQKLFF
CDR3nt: TGCGCCAGCAGCGGACAAAAACTGTTTTTT

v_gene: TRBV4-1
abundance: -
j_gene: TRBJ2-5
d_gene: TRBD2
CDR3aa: CASSPLAGDETQYF
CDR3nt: TGCGCCAGCAGTCCCCTAGCGGGAGATGAGACCCAGTACTTC

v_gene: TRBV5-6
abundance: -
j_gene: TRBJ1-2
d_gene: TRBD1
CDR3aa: CASRGQGPGGYTF
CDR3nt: TGTGCCAGCCGGGGACAGGGGCCGGGAGGCTACACCTTC

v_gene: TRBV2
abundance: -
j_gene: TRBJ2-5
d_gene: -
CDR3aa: CASSGSAIQETQYF
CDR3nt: TGTGCCAGCAGTGGATCGGCGATACAAGAGACCCAGTACTTC

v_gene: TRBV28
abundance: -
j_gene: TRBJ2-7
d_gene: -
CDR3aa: CASSSPGFNSYEQYF
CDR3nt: TGTGCCAGCAGTTCGCCGGGCTTTAATTCCTACGAGCAGTACTTC

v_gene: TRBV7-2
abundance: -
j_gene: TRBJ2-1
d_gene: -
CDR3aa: CASSLARGVGNEQFF
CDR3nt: TGTGCCAGCAGCTTAGCCCGGGGAGTGGGTAATGAGCAGTTCTTC

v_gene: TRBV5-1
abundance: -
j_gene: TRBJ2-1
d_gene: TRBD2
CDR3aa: CASSSGTRNEQFF
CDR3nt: TGCGCCAGCAGCTCCGGGACTAGGAATGAGCAGTTCTTC

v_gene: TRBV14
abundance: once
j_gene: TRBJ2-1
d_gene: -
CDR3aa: CASSQFWGNEQFF
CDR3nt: TGTGCCAGCAGCCAATTTTGGGGCAATGAGCAGTTCTTC

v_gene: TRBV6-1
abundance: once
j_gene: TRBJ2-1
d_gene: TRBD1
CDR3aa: CASSGRDRGYNEQFF
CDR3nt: TGTGCCAGCAGTGGTCGGGACAGGGGGTACAATGAGCAGTTCTTC

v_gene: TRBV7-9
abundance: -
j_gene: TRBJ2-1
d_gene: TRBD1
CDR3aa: CASSLDRGPYNEQFF
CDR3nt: TGTGCCAGCAGCTTAGACAGGGGACCCTACAATGAGCAGTTCTTC

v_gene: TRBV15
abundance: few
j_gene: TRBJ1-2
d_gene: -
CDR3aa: CATSRDLQGGYTF
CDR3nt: TGTGCCACCAGCAGAGATTTACAGGGTGGCTACACCTTC

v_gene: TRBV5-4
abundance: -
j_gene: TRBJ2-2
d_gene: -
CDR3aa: CASSLDGLGQYTGELFF
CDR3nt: TGTGCCAGCAGCTTGGATGGCCTGGGACAATACACCGGGGAGCTGTTTTTT

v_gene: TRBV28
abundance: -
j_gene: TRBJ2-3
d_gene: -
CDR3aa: CASNVGGDPDTQYF
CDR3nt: TGTGCCAGCAATGTAGGGGGAGATCCAGATACGCAGTATTTT

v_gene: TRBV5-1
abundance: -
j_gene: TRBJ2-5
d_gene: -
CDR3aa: CASSLEGNGETQYF
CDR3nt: TGCGCCAGCAGCTTGGAGGGGAACGGAGAGACCCAGTACTTC

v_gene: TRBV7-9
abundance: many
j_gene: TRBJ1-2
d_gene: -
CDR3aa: CASSLGRADGYTF
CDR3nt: TGTGCCAGCAGCTTAGGCAGGGCCGATGGCTACACCTTC